A selection of T cell receptor beta chains follows, all from one sample in a study of T cell responses to AZD1222 COVID-19 vaccine. The data were produced by immunoSEQ multiplex PCR, yet TCRdb's version contains in-frame clones alone and is incomplete. This table holds 130,000 to 150,000 clones, 75% to 85% found once. Sequencing used peripheral blood, obtained on day 0 of MenACWY control vaccination. The receptors were gathered from an adult in good health. The conserved cysteine and the conserved F or W are not part of the CDR3 here.

cdr3_length,v_call,j_call,cdr3_aa
13,TRBV11-2,TRBJ1-6,ASSLGGTGFSPLH
16,TRBV23-1,TRBJ1-1,ASSHLGRGLGTNTEAF
13,TRBV15,TRBJ1-6,ATSVLGQHNSPLH
13,TRBV5-1,TRBJ1-1,ASSESDRGIDEAF
11,TRBV20-1,TRBJ1-1,SASGQGVTEAF
13,TRBV3-1/TRBV3-2,TRBJ1-1,ASSQESHPDTEAF
11,TRBV3-1/TRBV3-2,TRBJ1-2,ASRSLGDYGYT
14,TRBV18,TRBJ1-1,ASSPSPGGGNTEAF
13,TRBV7-6,TRBJ1-3,ASSLGDSSGNTIY
13,TRBV6-6,TRBJ1-2,ASSSLRPTNYGYT
12,TRBV5-1,TRBJ1-2,ASSVVGGRDGYT
13,TRBV9,TRBJ1-1,ASSVFGTDNTEAF
11,TRBV19,TRBJ1-3,ASSMGRGNTIY
12,TRBV28,TRBJ1-2,ASSRGTGDYGYT
10,TRBV7-9,TRBJ1-5,ASSWGNQPQH
11,TRBV13,TRBJ1-1,ASSHDGNTEAF
14,TRBV6-1,TRBJ1-1,ASSEALRRDRTEAF
13,TRBV11-2,TRBJ2-2,ASSRLAVNTGELF
13,TRBV2,TRBJ1-1,ASSDMRPPETEAF
11,TRBV11-2,TRBJ1-2,ASSPPRAYGYT
13,TRBV6-5,TRBJ1-5,ASSYSQGGNQPQH
13,TRBV3-1/TRBV3-2,TRBJ1-1,ASSQDLLAGPEAF
16,TRBV19,TRBJ1-5,ASSSQPQGALSNQPQH
13,TRBV2,TRBJ1-5,ASSENGLSNQPQH
13,TRBV2,TRBJ2-5,ASSKDRARGETQY
15,TRBV3-1/TRBV3-2,TRBJ2-6,ASRGQGLRSGANVLT
13,TRBV11-2,TRBJ2-2,ASSLESGFHGELF
11,TRBV29-1,TRBJ1-2,SVETDRTSGYT
11,TRBV7-3,TRBJ1-1,ASSSTPLAEAF
16,TRBV27,TRBJ2-7,ASSTPVFSGGAPYEQY
16,TRBV3-1/TRBV3-2,TRBJ2-2,ASSYNDRGRKNTGELF
16,TRBV6-1,TRBJ2-5,ASSERGIAGGRFETQY
10,TRBV7-9,TRBJ1-1,AYAGVNTEAF
12,TRBV5-5,TRBJ1-2,ASSLLIGLYGYT
13,TRBV5-1,TRBJ1-1,ASSLAGYSNTEAF
10,TRBV18,TRBJ2-5,ASSPPEETQY
12,TRBV18,TRBJ1-1,ASSPPSLRTEAF
11,TRBV6-5,TRBJ1-4,ASRGQFNEKLF
12,TRBV5-1,TRBJ2-7,ASSFIEGRYEQY